This passage covers 26 T cell receptor beta chains from one sample sequenced in a study of CD8 T cells in ankylosing spondylitis. Each CDR3 protein gets one entry after TCRdb re-called the 5' RACE reads with MiXCR. The sample lists about 130,000 distinct CDR3 sequences; roughly 15% were seen once. Sequencing used blood, either unsorted or a sorted T cell fraction (not recorded which). The receptors here all came from a female donor with ankylosing spondylitis or in good health (not recorded which).

The table lists this clonotype with a few counts. The chain is built from TRBV4-2 and TRBJ2-7; D is possibly TRBD2 (6 bases). The CDR3 loop spans 12 amino acids. The V end was cut by 5 bases, the J end by 7 bases, with 12 bases between. CDR1 is LGHNA, CDR2 YNFKEQ, per germline. CDR3 in amino acids: CASSETGVEQYF. DNA of the CDR3: TGTGCCAGCAGCGAGACGGGAGTGGAGCAGTACTTC.

As for this clonotype: A read error is possible here, since a much larger clone lies one base away. The chain has TRBV7-8 and TRBJ2-2, with a weak D call TRBD1 (5 bases). The germline V gene encodes CDR1 SGHVS and CDR2 FQNEAQ. V lost 5 bases to trimming and J lost 0 bases, with 10 bases between them. The CDR3 contains 15 residues. The CDR3, as DNA: TGTGCCAGCAGCCTGACAGTCTCGAACACCGGGGAGCTGTTTTTT. Translation: CASSLTVSNTGELFF.

To note about this clonotype: Germline is not matched at one junction end, which may reflect a read error. The CDR3 region has the DNA TGTGCCATCAGCCGTAAAGGCGAGCAGTGCTTC. Protein: CAISRKGEQCF. The rearrangement joins TRBV10-3 to TRBJ2-7; D is undetermined. This CDR3 spans 11 amino acids. Looked up from germline, CDR1 is ENHRY and CDR2 is SYGVKD.

This clonotype was recorded many times. This sequence joins TRBV9 and TRBJ2-2; no firm D call. This CDR3 is built from 12 residues. V was pared by 0 bases and J by 4 bases, with 1 base between. The germline V gene encodes CDR1 SGDLS and CDR2 YYNGEE. The CDR3 sequence: CASSVVTGELFF. The CDR3, as DNA: TGTGCCAGCAGCGTAGTCACCGGGGAGCTGTTTTTT.

Only a few counts were recorded for this clonotype. V is TRBV27 and J is TRBJ1-2; D gene uncertain. V was clipped by 2 bases and J by 2 bases, with 12 bases between them. CDR1 is MNHEY and CDR2 is SMNVEV in the germline V gene (reference sequence). This CDR3 is built from 15 residues. CDR3 amino acids: CASSLNSLENYGYTF. The CDR3 DNA follows: TGTGCCAGCAGTTTAAACAGCCTTGAAAACTATGGCTACACCTTC.

The J gene is TRBJ2-1, the V gene TRBV23-1; tentatively, D is TRBD1 (6 bases). TRBV23-1 is marked as an open reading frame, function uncertain. This CDR3 spans 12 amino acids. With 5 bases removed from V and 8 bases from J, the gap between germline ends came to 10 bases. The CDR3 region is CASSVQGYEQFF. The CDR3 DNA is TGCGCCAGCAGTGTACAGGGTTATGAGCAGTTCTTC.

The chain joins TRBV10-1 to TRBJ2-5; possibly TRBD2 for D (6 bases). Germline CDR1 reads WNHNN; CDR2 reads SYGVQD (reference sequence). V dropped 0 bases and J dropped 0 bases, with 8 bases sitting between them. There are 15 residues in the CDR3. DNA of the CDR3: TGCGCCAGCAGTGAGTCCCGGGACTACCAAGAGACCCAGTACTTC. It is translated as CASSESRDYQETQYF.

The J gene is TRBJ2-7, the V gene TRBV12-3 or TRBV12-4; TRBD1 might be the D (6 bases). The CDR3 is made up of 14 amino acids. V was trimmed by 5 bases and J by 4 bases, leaving 15 bases between them. The CDR3 loop reads CASSRTDKSYEQYF. In DNA form, the CDR3 reads TGTGCCAGCAGTCGGACAGATAAGTCGTACGAGCAGTACTTC.

This clonotype was counted only a few times. The junction departs from germline at one end; a sequencing error may be responsible. The chain uses TRBV12-3 or TRBV12-4 and TRBJ2-3; D call uncertain. CDR3 size: 11 residues. CDR3 sequence (DNA): TGTGCCAGCAGTTTACAGCCCGCTTGGGCTTTT. The encoded protein is CASSLQPAWAF.

The chain joins TRBV3-1 to TRBJ1-2; D gene uncertain. Trimming cost V 3 bases and J 7 bases, with 12 bases left between them. CDR1 is LGHDT and CDR2 is YNNKEL in the germline V gene (reference sequence). CDR3 length: 13 residues. The CDR3 nucleotides read TGTGCCAGCAGCCAGTCTGGCCCCTTTGGCTACACCTTC. As protein: CASSQSGPFGYTF. The full variable domain, completed using reference TRBV3-1 and TRBJ1-2, is DTAVSQTPKYLVTQMGNDKSIKCEQNLGHDTMYWYKQDSKKFLKIMFSYNNKELIINETVPNRFSPKSPDKAHLNLHINSLELGDSAVYFCASSQSGPFGYTFGSGTRLTVV.

The genes are TRBV27 and TRBJ2-7; 7 nucleotides align to TRBD1. Germline V gives CDR1 MNHEY, CDR2 SMNVEV (reference sequence). The trim removed 7 bases at V and 3 bases at J, leaving 3 bases unmatched. CDR3 length: 12 residues. The CDR3: CASNRQGYEQYF. CDR3 coding DNA: TGTGCCAGCAATAGACAGGGCTACGAGCAGTACTTC.

This clonotype was observed at least ten times. The V call is TRBV20-1, the J call TRBJ2-5, with 8 bases matching TRBD2. V lost 0 bases and J lost 1; bases outside the gene matches: 4. This CDR3 comprises 15 residues. Germline CDR1 and CDR2: DFQATT and SNEGSKA (reference sequence). The CDR3 loop reads CSARDSGSFQETQYF. Written as DNA, the CDR3 is TGCAGTGCTAGAGACAGCGGGAGCTTCCAAGAGACCCAGTACTTC.

This clonotype was counted between two and nine times. This chain uses TRBV3-1 with TRBJ2-5; unclear D gene. The germline CDR1 and CDR2 sequences are LGHDT and YNNKEL (reference sequence). CDR3 length: 14 amino acids. Trimming left V 1 base short and J 1 base short, with 7 bases between. The CDR3 spells CASSQGLSQETQYF. CDR3 nucleotides: TGTGCCAGCAGCCAAGGGCTCAGCCAAGAGACCCAGTACTTC.

This clonotype was observed a few times. V usage is TRBV5-6 and J usage is TRBJ2-1; 9 positions agree with TRBD2. The CDR3 length is 14 residues. After removal of 5 bases from V and 2 bases from J, the junction contained 2 bases not matched to a gene. Germline CDR1 and CDR2: SGHDT and YYEEEE. CDR3 bases: TGTGCCAGCAGGGAGCGGGGGGCCTACAATGAGCAGTTCTTC. Encoded protein: CASRERGAYNEQFF.

This clonotype appeared many times. The chain employs TRBV6-1 and TRBJ1-6; 10 positions agree with TRBD1. The trim removed 6 bases at V and 7 bases at J, leaving 3 bases unmatched. CDR1 is MNHNS, CDR2 SASEGT, per germline. This CDR3 has 14 amino acids. CDR3 nucleotide sequence: TGTGCCAGCAGACGACAGGGGGCAAATTCACCCCTCCACTTT. This translates into CASRRQGANSPLHF.

This clonotype was detected a few times. The chain joins TRBV5-1 to TRBJ2-1; D gene ambiguous. This CDR3 spans 11 amino acids. The V gene lost 6 bases and the J gene lost 6 bases, with 7 bases spanning the gap. Germline-derived CDR1 and CDR2 are SGHRS and YFSETQ. The CDR3 loop is CASTYGNEQFF. CDR3 coding DNA: TGCGCCAGCACCTACGGCAATGAGCAGTTCTTC.

This clonotype has only a few counts. V usage is TRBV5-1 and J usage is TRBJ2-3; unclear D gene. The ends were cut back, 0 bases at V and 0 bases at J, with 8 bases in the middle. The CDR3 consists of 15 residues. Germline values: CDR1 SGHRS, CDR2 YFSETQ. CDR3 residues: CASSLGAGSTDTQYF. The CDR3 nucleotides are TGCGCCAGCAGCTTGGGCGCCGGTAGCACAGATACGCAGTATTTT.

This clonotype was picked up a small number of times. J is TRBJ2-1 and V is TRBV6-1; D is perhaps TRBD2 (7 bases). V lost 3 bases and J lost 2, with 20 bases in between. Germline CDR1 and CDR2: MNHNS and SASEGT. This CDR3 is built from 18 residues. DNA of the CDR3: TGTGCCAGCAGTGACCCTAACCAAAGGGGGGGTACCTACAATGAGCAGTTCTTC. This codes for CASSDPNQRGGTYNEQFF.

The chain employs TRBV12-3 or TRBV12-4 and TRBJ2-3, with 9 positions matching TRBD2. The J segment lost 6 bases and the V segment lost 6 bases, leaving 7 bases of the junction unmatched. The CDR3 is 14 amino acids. The CDR3 nucleotides are TGTGCCAGCAGGGTTAGCGGGAGCTCGGATACGCAGTATTTT. This sequence encodes CASRVSGSSDTQYF.

The chain joins TRBV21-1 to TRBJ2-1; the D call of TRBD2 is as the table states it, not checked on the DNA. TRBV21-1 is designated a pseudogene. The CDR3 is 14 amino acids. CDR3 nucleotide sequence: TGTGCCAGCAGCAAAGGCCCCCCCGGCAATGAGCAGTTCTTC. This gives the protein CASSKGPPGNEQFF.

The rearrangement joins TRBV2 to TRBJ1-2; D remains unclear. This CDR3 comprises 17 residues. Trimming pared 0 bases from V and 0 bases from J, leaving 14 bases between. Per the germline V gene, CDR1 is SNHLY and CDR2 is FYNNEI. In DNA form, the CDR3 reads TGTGCCAGCAGTGAAGCGCTGACCAGAAGGCCTAACTATGGCTACACCTTC. This sequence encodes CASSEALTRRPNYGYTF.

This clonotype was counted at least ten times. The chain is built from TRBV6-1 and TRBJ2-1; TRBD1 matches 9 bases. The CDR3 sequence is 16 residues long. Germline CDR1 and CDR2: MNHNS and SASEGT. V lost 6 bases and J lost 9; bases outside the gene matches: 15. CDR3 coding DNA: TGTGCCAGCAGCCCCCACAGGGGGCCCCGTTTTAGTGAGCAGTTCTTC. It translates to CASSPHRGPRFSEQFF.

This chain uses TRBV6-6 with TRBJ2-3, with TRBD2 matching 7 bases. CDR1 MNHNY and CDR2 SVGAGI come from the germline V gene (reference sequence). This CDR3 has 12 residues. Trimming at V came to 6 bases and at J to 6 bases, leaving 3 bases not matched to a gene. The CDR3 region has the DNA TGTGCCAGCAGCTCCGGGAGGGATACGCAGTATTTT. Translating it yields CASSSGRDTQYF.

This clonotype was recorded a few times. V usage is TRBV7-3 and J usage is TRBJ1-6; tentative D call: TRBD1 (6 bases). The CDR3 spans 14 residues. V lost 4 bases and J 10 bases, leaving 14 bases between the germline ends. Germline V gives CDR1 SGHTA, CDR2 FQGTGA. Written as DNA, the CDR3 is TGTGCCAGCAGCTCCCATGAGGGGGGATCACCCCTCCACTTT. Amino acids: CASSSHEGGSPLHF. The variable domain in full, completed from reference TRBV7-3 and TRBJ1-6, reads GAGVSQTPSNKVTEKGKYVELRCDPISGHTALYWYRQSLGQGPEFLIYFQGTGAADDSGLPNDRFFAVRPEGSVSTLKIQRTERGDSAVYLCASSSHEGGSPLHFGNGTRLTVT.

This clonotype was observed a handful of times. The chain couples TRBV28 to TRBJ1-2, with a weak D call TRBD1 (6 bases). Trimming left V 3 bases short and J 4 bases short, with 12 bases between. The germline V gene encodes CDR1 MDHEN and CDR2 SYDVKM. This CDR3 is 14 amino acids long. The CDR3 coding sequence is TGTGCCAGCAGTTTGGGGGCAGGGTCCTATGGCTACACCTTC. Its translation is CASSLGAGSYGYTF.

This clonotype was counted between two and nine times. This chain joins TRBV28 and TRBJ1-3, with a possible D match to TRBD1 (5 bases). CDR1 is MDHEN and CDR2 is SYDVKM in the germline V gene. The ends were cut back, 2 bases at V and 1 base at J, with 6 bases in the middle. CDR3 length equals 14 residues. The CDR3: CASSLRTSGNTIYF. The CDR3 DNA reads TGTGCCAGCAGTTTACGGACATCTGGAAACACCATATATTTT.